The rows below give T cell receptor beta chains drawn from one sample of a study of cytomegalovirus exposure and HLA in healthy donors. The assay was immunoSEQ multiplex PCR, and TCRdb's table has in-frame clones only and misses some. The data hold about 200,000 clones, with about 82% observed a single time. Sequenced sample: PBMCs. Receptor source: a man aged 25 to 40 in good health and CMV-seronegative. Both conserved end residues are part of each CDR3.

j_call: TRBJ1-4
v_call: TRBV7-9
cdr3_aa: CASSLGAEQGEKLFF

j_call: TRBJ1-1
v_call: TRBV18
cdr3_aa: CASSQRIIEGMNTEAFF

j_call: TRBJ1-3
v_call: TRBV9
cdr3_aa: CASSVAGSGNTIYF

j_call: TRBJ1-5
v_call: TRBV7-8
cdr3_aa: CASSPAVGGTRGNQPQHF

j_call: TRBJ2-3
v_call: TRBV5-6
cdr3_aa: CASSLRTGGAADTQYF

j_call: TRBJ2-7
v_call: TRBV7-2
cdr3_aa: CATSQASSYEQYF

j_call: TRBJ2-2
v_call: TRBV11-2
cdr3_aa: CASSLTLAGELFF

j_call: -
v_call: TRBV5-6
cdr3_aa: CASSSEGFVAYEQYF

j_call: TRBJ1-1
v_call: TRBV27
cdr3_aa: CASRSYWADNTEAFF

j_call: TRBJ1-1
v_call: TRBV6-5
cdr3_aa: CASSLGLGTEAFF

j_call: TRBJ2-1
v_call: TRBV28
cdr3_aa: CASSLLGGTRVLF

j_call: TRBJ1-2
v_call: TRBV7-2
cdr3_aa: CASSLMGLRGRDYGYTF

j_call: TRBJ2-7
v_call: TRBV15
cdr3_aa: CATSNLPGGFRDEQYF

j_call: TRBJ2-3
v_call: TRBV6-5
cdr3_aa: CASSYRTGSDTDTQYF

j_call: TRBJ2-5
v_call: TRBV5-1
cdr3_aa: CASSLAGTGRQRTQYF

j_call: TRBJ1-6
v_call: TRBV5-4
cdr3_aa: CASSLLTIPGQGNSPPHF

j_call: TRBJ2-3
v_call: TRBV6-1
cdr3_aa: CASRKASGGTDTQYF

j_call: TRBJ1-5
v_call: TRBV27
cdr3_aa: CASSLARTNQPQHF

j_call: TRBJ2-1
v_call: TRBV7-3
cdr3_aa: CASSEWGQVSNEQFF

j_call: TRBJ2-7
v_call: TRBV27
cdr3_aa: CASSFNRRSEQYF

j_call: TRBJ2-7
v_call: TRBV9
cdr3_aa: CASSPGDFSYEQYF

j_call: TRBJ2-3
v_call: TRBV5-6
cdr3_aa: CASSSEGADTQYF

j_call: TRBJ2-7
v_call: TRBV9
cdr3_aa: CASSVEAVSYEQYF

j_call: TRBJ1-5
v_call: TRBV29-1
cdr3_aa: CSVATHVPGPQHF

j_call: TRBJ2-1
v_call: TRBV5-8
cdr3_aa: CASSGGLAGFRFF

j_call: TRBJ1-1
v_call: TRBV28
cdr3_aa: CASSPIWGQGSNTEAFF

j_call: TRBJ2-1
v_call: TRBV5-4
cdr3_aa: CASSLTGTSVLLQFF

j_call: TRBJ1-2
v_call: TRBV28
cdr3_aa: CASIKGGVRGYTF

j_call: TRBJ2-7
v_call: TRBV5-1
cdr3_aa: CASSLVGGDEQYF

j_call: TRBJ1-5
v_call: TRBV21-1
cdr3_aa: CASSLRFMGTGTNQPQHF

j_call: TRBJ2-3
v_call: TRBV9
cdr3_aa: CASSVEHRLPDTQYF

j_call: TRBJ2-1
v_call: TRBV7-8
cdr3_aa: CASSLWAGTSGGKMVNEQFF

j_call: TRBJ2-7
v_call: TRBV6-1
cdr3_aa: CASSDPPRDFSYEQYF

j_call: TRBJ1-1
v_call: TRBV7-6
cdr3_aa: CASSLDRVTEHLNTEAFF

j_call: TRBJ2-7
v_call: TRBV7-2
cdr3_aa: CASSSERTGISYEQYF

j_call: TRBJ2-7
v_call: TRBV28
cdr3_aa: CASSLVGTGTSGESYEQYF

j_call: TRBJ2-4
v_call: TRBV5-1
cdr3_aa: CASSPGGGSNIQYF

j_call: TRBJ1-5
v_call: TRBV2
cdr3_aa: CASSGRQAYSNQPQHF

j_call: TRBJ2-7
v_call: TRBV7-3
cdr3_aa: CASSPTSSYEQYF

j_call: TRBJ1-2
v_call: TRBV9
cdr3_aa: CASSVAASLGPYGYTF

j_call: TRBJ1-2
v_call: TRBV9
cdr3_aa: CASSARQGADGYTF

j_call: TRBJ2-6
v_call: TRBV5-1
cdr3_aa: CASSMTSGASVLTF

j_call: TRBJ2-6
v_call: TRBV7-2
cdr3_aa: CASSSGLSMASSVLTF

j_call: TRBJ1-2
v_call: TRBV10-3
cdr3_aa: CASRDRGSLVGGYTF

j_call: TRBJ2-5
v_call: TRBV11-2
cdr3_aa: CASSSGLAGETQYF

j_call: TRBJ2-3
v_call: TRBV7-9
cdr3_aa: CASSLGAGDTDTQYF

j_call: TRBJ2-5
v_call: TRBV6-6
cdr3_aa: CASSTGTVGQETQYF

j_call: TRBJ1-1
v_call: TRBV5-4
cdr3_aa: CASSFRGGNTEAFF

j_call: TRBJ2-7
v_call: TRBV15
cdr3_aa: CATSRSGDRTSYEQYF

j_call: TRBJ2-5
v_call: TRBV4-1
cdr3_aa: CASSQGLAGGQETQYF

j_call: TRBJ1-5
v_call: TRBV2
cdr3_aa: CASSQGLDQPQHF

j_call: TRBJ2-3
v_call: TRBV7-6
cdr3_aa: CASSPVAGGIIPTQYF

j_call: TRBJ1-2
v_call: TRBV28
cdr3_aa: CASSLSLGDRGKGGYTF

j_call: TRBJ1-5
v_call: TRBV6-5
cdr3_aa: CASSYGGPYSNQPQHF

j_call: TRBJ2-5
v_call: TRBV5-5
cdr3_aa: CASSLRGQAETQYF

j_call: TRBJ1-6
v_call: TRBV27
cdr3_aa: CASSLLTPRTGHNSPLHF

j_call: TRBJ1-1
v_call: TRBV5-8
cdr3_aa: CASSSGTSKLNTEAFF

j_call: TRBJ2-3
v_call: TRBV15
cdr3_aa: CATSTARGGTDTQYF

j_call: TRBJ1-1
v_call: TRBV7-9
cdr3_aa: CASSSREEAFF

j_call: TRBJ1-1
v_call: TRBV4-3
cdr3_aa: CASSQDLGGLGAFF